Listed here is a single T cell receptor (beta chain). This entry is derived from a study of blood T cell repertoires in COVID-19. The wider study: COVID-19 samples, acute and convalescent, were from the United States, Italy and Spain. Sample material is recorded as cDNA or gDNA derived from T cells, B-cell-depleted T cells, or PBMCs.

Looked up from germline, CDR1 is MRHNA and CDR2 is SNTAGT. This CDR3 spans 16 amino acids. The ends lost 0 bases at V and 4 bases at J; junction bases unmatched: 5. Source study methods: The authors estimated nucleated cell counts from reference gene primer amplification. Sequencing was performed with immunoSEQ multiplex PCR; in TCRdb, only in-frame clones are kept and a portion is missing. The V and J calls and the clone size are those of that table, but D and trimming were determined from the DNA. The sample lists 130,000 to 150,000 clones; 65% to 85% were seen once. The chain links TRBV6-4 to TRBJ2-3, with TRBD2 matching over 9 bases. The clonotype originates from a woman between 45 and 65 years old with acute or convalescent COVID-19. The sequenced material came from peripheral blood. The CDR3: CASSDSISGGSDTQYF. CDR3 bases: TGTGCCAGCAGTGACTCGATTAGCGGGGGATCAGATACGCAGTATTTT.